This TCR beta chain was sequenced for a study of shared clonotypes between healthy human individuals. Study results and limitations: Relative to memory subsets, naive subsets generally showed larger estimated richness. Across a handful of donors, naive CD4 shared 5% to 6%, naive CD8 less than 4%, memory CD4 roughly 2.2%, memory CD8 0.4%.

Comments on this clone: Antigen: not known.

CD45RO-negative CD8 cells positively selected for CCR7 made up the naive population, which excluded terminally differentiated effector memory CD45RA+ cells. Repertoires were generated with immunoSEQ multiplex PCR, while TCRdb's copy carries only in-frame clones and drops some. The sample gives approximately 2,200,000 clones, roughly 91% of which show up once; about 1.8% is in the top ten. Germline CDR1 is SEHNR and CDR2 is FQNEAQ (reference sequence). V lost 5 bases and J 4 bases, leaving 18 bases between the germline ends. This CDR3 is 16 amino acids long. The chain combines TRBV7-9 with TRBJ1-5; D unclear. The TCR comes from a man aged 18 to 29 in good health. Some clones in this sample may be carry-over from other donors' samples. Sequenced material: naive CD8+ T cells from PBMCs. The CDR3 spells CASSPLVVRGNQPQHF. The CDR3 DNA reads TGTGCCAGCAGCCCCCTAGTAGTGCGGGGAAATCAGCCCCAGCATTTT.